This T cell receptor (beta chain) was documented in a study of T cells in localized non-small cell lung cancer. Regarding the study as a whole: Without multi-region sequencing, intratumor heterogeneity could not be excluded. In adjacent lung appeared a median 57 of the top 100 tumor clones. Higher blood T cell density tracked longer overall survival.

The method was immunoSEQ multiplex PCR; TCRdb's version includes in-frame clones alone and lacks a portion of them. Of under 75,000 clones in the sample, approximately 87% are singletons; the top ten hold less than 25%. This CDR3 spans 15 amino acids. V lost 2 bases and J lost 4, with 13 bases in between. Per the germline V gene, CDR1 is SEHNR and CDR2 is FQNEAQ (reference sequence). As concerns this clone: Its antigen is not identified.

The chain links TRBV7-9 to TRBJ2-3, with a tentative D call TRBD2 (7 bases). This TCR was recovered from a male donor aged 60 or over with stage III squamous cell lung carcinoma. The sequences come from peripheral blood, collected before any cancer treatment. The CDR3 loop is CASSLSAGASDTQYF. The CDR3 DNA sequence: TGTGCCAGCAGCTTAAGTGCGGGGGCCTCAGATACGCAGTATTTT.